The clone carrying this T cell receptor (beta chain) has more than one count but fewer than ten. The sample is drawn from a study of cytomegalovirus exposure and HLA in healthy donors. The junction had 6 bases not matched to a gene; V was cut back by 4 bases and J by 2 bases. Germline loops: CDR1 SGDLS, CDR2 YYNGEE. CDR3 length equals 17 residues. PCR employed 60 Vbeta and 13 Jbeta primers. Only in-frame clones appear in the TCRdb table, and some are missing; sequencing was by immunoSEQ multiplex PCR. The sample yields approximately 180,000 clones, about four fifths seen once. The rearrangement joins TRBV9 to TRBJ2-1, with 13 nucleotides matching TRBD2. This clonotype was obtained from a woman under 30 in good health and CMV-seronegative. The specimen sequenced was PBMCs. Written as DNA, the CDR3 is TGTGCCAGCAGCCCCCGGACTAGCGGGAGACCCTACAATGAGCAGTTCTTC. As protein: CASSPRTSGRPYNEQFF.